Listed below are T cell receptor beta chains from one sample, sequenced in a study of blood T cells in healthy people across ages. MiXCR was run by TCRdb on the 5' RACE reads, yielding one entry per CDR3 protein. This table holds 850,000 to 1,100,000 distinct CDR3 sequences, 35% to 40% found once. Sequencing was done on a sample of blood. The receptors were sampled from a man younger than 30 in good health. CDR3s include the opening cysteine and the closing phenylalanine or tryptophan. Each record gives: J gene, D gene, V gene, clone size, CDR3 protein, CDR3 DNA. D genes are given only for firm matches. The listing skips clone size in some rows; elsewhere it reads once, few, many or a size class.

J: TRBJ2-7; D: TRBD2; V: TRBV12-3/TRBV12-4; size: few; CDR3: CASSLNGGGSYNEQYF; DNA: TGTGCCAGCAGTTTAAACGGGGGGGGCTCCTACAATGAGCAGTACTTC
J: TRBJ2-1; D: NA; V: TRBV4-1; size: NA; CDR3: CASSQGPTDEQFF; DNA: TGCGCCAGCAGCCAGGGACCCACGGATGAGCAGTTCTTC
J: TRBJ1-5; D: NA; V: TRBV7-9; size: few; CDR3: CASRGNNQPQHF; DNA: TGTGCCAGCAGAGGTAACAATCAGCCCCAGCATTTT
J: TRBJ1-2; D: NA; V: TRBV7-2; size: NA; CDR3: CASSYGQSLSNYGYTF; DNA: TGTGCCAGCAGCTATGGACAGAGCCTATCTAACTATGGCTACACCTTC
J: TRBJ2-7; D: NA; V: TRBV3-1; size: few; CDR3: CASSQDLEGHHEQYF; DNA: TGTGCCAGCAGCCAAGATCTTGAAGGTCATCACGAGCAGTACTTC
J: TRBJ1-4; D: TRBD1; V: TRBV6-5; size: few; CDR3: CASSDSTGGNEKLFF; DNA: TGTGCCAGCAGTGACAGCACAGGGGGGAATGAAAAACTGTTTTTT
J: TRBJ2-1; D: NA; V: TRBV27; size: many; CDR3: CASSLALSYNEQFF; DNA: TGTGCCAGCAGTTTAGCGCTATCCTACAATGAGCAGTTCTTC
J: TRBJ2-3; D: NA; V: TRBV7-2; size: NA; CDR3: CASSLEGVLTDTQYF; DNA: TGTGCCAGCAGCTTAGAGGGGGTCCTCACAGATACGCAGTATTTT
J: TRBJ2-3; D: TRBD2; V: TRBV10-3; size: few; CDR3: CAISLAGDQDTQYF; DNA: TGTGCCATCAGCCTCGCGGGGGATCAAGATACGCAGTATTTT
J: TRBJ2-3; D: TRBD1; V: TRBV2; size: few; CDR3: CASTLRKWTGDGDTQYF; DNA: TGTGCCAGCACCCTAAGAAAGTGGACAGGGGATGGAGATACGCAGTATTTT
J: TRBJ2-3; D: TRBD1; V: TRBV2; size: few; CDR3: CARLTGGVKDTQYF; DNA: TGTGCTCGCCTTACAGGGGGTGTGAAGGATACGCAGTATTTT
J: TRBJ2-7; D: NA; V: TRBV12-3/TRBV12-4; size: NA; CDR3: CASSSRLTTGTYEQYF; DNA: TGTGCCAGCAGTTCCCGCCTGACGACAGGAACCTACGAGCAGTACTTC
J: TRBJ2-7; D: TRBD2; V: TRBV29-1; size: few; CDR3: CSVQNYRGGAGEQYF; DNA: TGCAGCGTTCAGAATTACCGCGGGGGGGCTGGCGAGCAGTACTTC
J: TRBJ2-7; D: TRBD2; V: TRBV5-1; size: few; CDR3: CASSAASGSYEQYF; DNA: TGCGCCAGCAGTGCGGCTAGCGGGAGCTACGAGCAGTACTTC
J: TRBJ2-2; D: TRBD1; V: TRBV7-8; size: NA; CDR3: CATGGRGQFGELFF; DNA: TGTGCCACCGGGGGCAGGGGGCAATTCGGGGAGCTGTTTTTT
J: TRBJ1-5; D: NA; V: TRBV6-5; size: NA; CDR3: CTSSRSPNQPQHF; DNA: TGTACCAGCAGCCGCAGCCCCAATCAGCCCCAGCATTTT
J: TRBJ1-1; D: NA; V: TRBV7-3; size: once; CDR3: CASSLTGGAVSTEAFF; DNA: TGTGCCAGCAGCTTAACTGGAGGGGCCGTTAGCACTGAAGCTTTCTTT
J: TRBJ1-2; D: NA; V: TRBV9; size: NA; CDR3: CASSTFDFRYGGYTF; DNA: TGTGCCAGCAGCACCTTCGATTTTAGGTATGGTGGCTACACCTTC
J: TRBJ1-1; D: NA; V: TRBV6-2/TRBV6-3; size: NA; CDR3: CASSYPDDSTEAFF; DNA: TGTGCCAGCAGCTACCCGGACGACAGTACTGAAGCTTTCTTT
J: TRBJ1-1; D: NA; V: TRBV11-2; size: once; CDR3: CASSFGRTSNTEAFF; DNA: TGTGCCAGCAGCTTTGGACGCACTTCGAACACTGAAGCTTTCTTT
J: TRBJ2-5; D: NA; V: TRBV20-1; size: NA; CDR3: CSAKRQGLETQYF; DNA: TGCAGTGCCAAGAGACAGGGACTCGAGACCCAGTACTTC
J: TRBJ1-1; D: TRBD1; V: TRBV20-1; size: NA; CDR3: CSAGQSNTEAFF; DNA: TGCAGTGCGGGACAGTCGAACACTGAAGCTTTCTTT
J: TRBJ2-7; D: NA; V: TRBV10-3; size: NA; CDR3: CAIRDSTGEQYF; DNA: TGTGCCATCAGGGACAGTACGGGCGAGCAGTACTTC
J: TRBJ2-7; D: TRBD1; V: TRBV4-1; size: NA; CDR3: CASSPTRQGAYNEQYF; DNA: TGCGCCAGCAGCCCCACCCGACAGGGGGCTTACAATGAGCAGTACTTC
J: TRBJ2-3; D: NA; V: TRBV5-6; size: few; CDR3: CASSLKGLGTDTQYF; DNA: TGTGCCAGCAGCTTAAAGGGGCTTGGCACAGATACGCAGTATTTT
J: TRBJ1-6; D: NA; V: TRBV12-3/TRBV12-4; size: NA; CDR3: CASSLEFRAGAPLHF; DNA: TGTGCCAGCAGTTTAGAATTCAGGGCTGGAGCACCCCTCCACTTT
J: TRBJ2-3; D: NA; V: TRBV30; size: NA; CDR3: CAWSVLRGMTDTQYF; DNA: TGTGCCTGGAGTGTACTCCGGGGGATGACAGATACGCAGTATTTT
J: TRBJ1-1; D: NA; V: TRBV20-1; size: few; CDR3: CSARSQANTEAFF; DNA: TGCAGTGCTAGATCGCAGGCCAACACTGAAGCTTTCTTT
J: TRBJ2-7; D: NA; V: TRBV19; size: few; CDR3: CASSSTGTGVYEQYF; DNA: TGTGCCAGTAGTTCAACCGGGACCGGAGTCTACGAGCAGTACTTC
J: TRBJ1-2; D: NA; V: TRBV29-1; size: NA; CDR3: CSLRLRGAEGGYTF; DNA: TGCAGCCTCCGGTTGAGGGGCGCAGAAGGTGGCTACACCTTC
J: TRBJ1-4; D: TRBD1; V: TRBV9; size: NA; CDR3: CASSVEGTGDEKLFF; DNA: TGTGCCAGCAGCGTAGAGGGGACAGGGGACGAAAAACTGTTTTTT
J: TRBJ2-5; D: NA; V: TRBV12-3/TRBV12-4; size: few; CDR3: CASSLAVGDYGETQYF; DNA: TGTGCCAGCAGTTTAGCCGTAGGCGACTACGGGGAGACCCAGTACTTC
J: TRBJ2-7; D: NA; V: TRBV20-1; size: NA; CDR3: CSARLMDPYEQYF; DNA: TGCAGTGCTAGACTTATGGACCCCTACGAGCAGTACTTC
J: TRBJ1-1; D: TRBD1; V: TRBV6-6; size: NA; CDR3: CASSAQGVTEAFF; DNA: TGTGCCAGCAGTGCACAGGGGGTAACTGAAGCTTTCTTT